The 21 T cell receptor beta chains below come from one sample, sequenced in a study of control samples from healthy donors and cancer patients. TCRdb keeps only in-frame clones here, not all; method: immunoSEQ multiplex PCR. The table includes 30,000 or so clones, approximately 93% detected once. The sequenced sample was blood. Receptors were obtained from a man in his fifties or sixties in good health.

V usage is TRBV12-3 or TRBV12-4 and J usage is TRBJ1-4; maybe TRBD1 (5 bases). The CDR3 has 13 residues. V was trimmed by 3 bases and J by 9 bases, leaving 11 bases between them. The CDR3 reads CASSLGVRKKLFF. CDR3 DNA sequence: TGTGCCAGCAGTTTGGGGGTTCGTAAAAAACTGTTTTTT.

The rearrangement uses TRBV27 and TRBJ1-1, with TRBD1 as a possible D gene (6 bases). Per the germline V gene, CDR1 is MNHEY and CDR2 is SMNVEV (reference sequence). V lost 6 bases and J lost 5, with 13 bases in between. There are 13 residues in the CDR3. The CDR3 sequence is CASRRTGRTEAFF. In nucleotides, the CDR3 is TGTGCCAGCAGGAGAACAGGGAGAACTGAAGCTTTCTTT.

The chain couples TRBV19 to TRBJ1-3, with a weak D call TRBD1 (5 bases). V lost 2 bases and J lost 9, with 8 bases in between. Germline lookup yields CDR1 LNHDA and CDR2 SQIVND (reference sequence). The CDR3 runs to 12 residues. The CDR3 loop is CASSISDTTIYF. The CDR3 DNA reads TGTGCCAGTAGTATATCGGACACCACCATATATTTT.

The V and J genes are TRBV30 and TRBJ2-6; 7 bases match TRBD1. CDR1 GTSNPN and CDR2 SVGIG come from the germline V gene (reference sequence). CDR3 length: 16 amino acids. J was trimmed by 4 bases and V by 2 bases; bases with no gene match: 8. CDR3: CAWSQPTGSGANVLTF. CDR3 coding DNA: TGTGCCTGGAGTCAGCCGACAGGGAGCGGGGCCAACGTCCTGACTTTC.

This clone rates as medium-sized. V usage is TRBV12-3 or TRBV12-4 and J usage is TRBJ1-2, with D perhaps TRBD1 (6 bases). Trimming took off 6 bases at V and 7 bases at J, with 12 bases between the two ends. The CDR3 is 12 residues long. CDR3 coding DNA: TGTGCCAGCAGGGGGGCTTCGTTTGGCTACACCTTC. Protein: CASRGASFGYTF.

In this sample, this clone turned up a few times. CDR3 DNA sequence: TGTGCCAGCAGCCACCTTAAGTTAGGAGGGTATAATTCACCCCTCCACTTT. This encodes CASSHLKLGGYNSPLHF. The J gene is TRBJ1-6, the V gene TRBV5-5; D is unresolved. V lost 4 bases, J lost 4 bases, and 18 bases lay in between. This CDR3 contains 17 residues. Germline CDR1 is SGHKS and CDR2 is YYEKEE (reference sequence).

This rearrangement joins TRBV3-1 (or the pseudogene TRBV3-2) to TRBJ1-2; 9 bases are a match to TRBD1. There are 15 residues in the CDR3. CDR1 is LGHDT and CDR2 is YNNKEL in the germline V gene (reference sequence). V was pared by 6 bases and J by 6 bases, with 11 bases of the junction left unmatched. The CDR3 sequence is CASSPTDRGNNGYTF. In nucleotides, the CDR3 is TGTGCCAGCAGTCCTACCGACAGGGGGAATAATGGCTACACCTTC.

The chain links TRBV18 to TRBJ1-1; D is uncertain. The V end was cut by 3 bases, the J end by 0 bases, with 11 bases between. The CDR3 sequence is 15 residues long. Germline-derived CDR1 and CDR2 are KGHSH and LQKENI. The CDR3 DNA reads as TGTGCCAGCTCACCCGACGGACCGCTGAACACTGAAGCTTTCTTT. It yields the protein CASSPDGPLNTEAFF. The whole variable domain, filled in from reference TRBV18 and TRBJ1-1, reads NAGVMQNPRHLVRRRGQEARLRCSPMKGHSHVYWYRQLPEEGLKFMVYLQKENIIDESGMPKERFSAEFPKEGPSILRIQQVVRGDSAAYFCASSPDGPLNTEAFFGQGTRLTVV.

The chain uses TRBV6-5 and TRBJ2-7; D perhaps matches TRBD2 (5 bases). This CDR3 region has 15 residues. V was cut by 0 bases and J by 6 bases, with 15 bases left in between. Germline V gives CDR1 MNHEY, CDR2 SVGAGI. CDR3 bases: TGTGCCAGCAGTTACTCGGGGAGAAACAGTGCCGAGCAGTACTTC. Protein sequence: CASSYSGRNSAEQYF.

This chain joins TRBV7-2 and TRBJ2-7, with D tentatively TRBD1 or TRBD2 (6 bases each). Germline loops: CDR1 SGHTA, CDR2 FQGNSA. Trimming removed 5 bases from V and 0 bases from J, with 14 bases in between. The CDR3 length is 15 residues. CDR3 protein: CASSLIGGSSYEQYF. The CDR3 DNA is TGTGCCAGCAGCCTGATAGGGGGGAGCTCCTACGAGCAGTACTTC.

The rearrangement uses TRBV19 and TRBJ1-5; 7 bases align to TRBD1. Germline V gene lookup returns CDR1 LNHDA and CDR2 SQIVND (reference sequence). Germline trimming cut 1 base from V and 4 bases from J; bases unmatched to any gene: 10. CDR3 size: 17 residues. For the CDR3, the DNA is TGTGCCAGTAGTATAGGTCGTAGACAGGGTGGGAATCAGCCCCAGCATTTT. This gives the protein CASSIGRRQGGNQPQHF.

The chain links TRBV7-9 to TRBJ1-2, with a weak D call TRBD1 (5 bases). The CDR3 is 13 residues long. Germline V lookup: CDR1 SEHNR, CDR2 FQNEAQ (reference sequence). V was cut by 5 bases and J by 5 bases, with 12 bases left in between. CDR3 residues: CASSPGTAYGYTF. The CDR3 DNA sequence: TGTGCCAGCAGCCCCGGGACGGCGTATGGCTACACCTTC.

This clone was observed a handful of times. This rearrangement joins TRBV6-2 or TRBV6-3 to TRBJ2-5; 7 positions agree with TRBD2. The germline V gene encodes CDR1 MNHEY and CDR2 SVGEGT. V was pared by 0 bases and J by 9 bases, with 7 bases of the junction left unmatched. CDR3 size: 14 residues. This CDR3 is CASSYSDTRGAQYF. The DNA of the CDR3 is TGTGCCAGCAGTTACTCCGACACCCGGGGGGCCCAGTACTTC.

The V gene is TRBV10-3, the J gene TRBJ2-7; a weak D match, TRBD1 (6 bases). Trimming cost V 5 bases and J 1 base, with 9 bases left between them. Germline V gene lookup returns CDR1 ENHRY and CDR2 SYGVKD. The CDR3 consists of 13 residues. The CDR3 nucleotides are TGTGCCATCAGTCAGACAGGTTCCTACGAGCAGTACTTC. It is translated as CAISQTGSYEQYF.

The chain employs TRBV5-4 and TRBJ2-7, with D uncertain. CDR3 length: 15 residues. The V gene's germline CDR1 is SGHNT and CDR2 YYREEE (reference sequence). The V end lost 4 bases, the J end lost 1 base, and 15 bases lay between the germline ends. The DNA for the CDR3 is TGTGCCAGCAGCGCGGACGGTGCCTTTTCCTACGAGCAGTACTTC. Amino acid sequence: CASSADGAFSYEQYF.

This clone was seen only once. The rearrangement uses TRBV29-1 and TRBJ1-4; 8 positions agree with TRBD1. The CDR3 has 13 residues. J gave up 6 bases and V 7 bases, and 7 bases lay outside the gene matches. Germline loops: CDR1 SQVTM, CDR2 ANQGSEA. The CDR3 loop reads CSARTGIDEKLFF. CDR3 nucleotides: TGCAGCGCTCGGACAGGGATCGATGAAAAACTGTTTTTT.

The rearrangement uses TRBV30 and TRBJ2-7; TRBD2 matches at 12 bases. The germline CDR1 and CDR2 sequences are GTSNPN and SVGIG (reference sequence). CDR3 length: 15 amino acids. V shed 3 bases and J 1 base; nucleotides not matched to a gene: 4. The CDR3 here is CAWSETSGGSYEQYF. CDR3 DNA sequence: TGTGCCTGGAGCGAAACTAGCGGGGGGTCCTACGAGCAGTACTTC.

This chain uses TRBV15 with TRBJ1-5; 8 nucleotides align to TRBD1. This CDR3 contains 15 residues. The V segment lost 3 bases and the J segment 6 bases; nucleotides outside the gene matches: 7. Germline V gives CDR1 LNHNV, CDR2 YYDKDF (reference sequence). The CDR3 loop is CATSSGTGKGQPQHF. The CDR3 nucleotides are TGTGCCACCAGCAGTGGGACAGGCAAGGGTCAGCCCCAGCATTTT.

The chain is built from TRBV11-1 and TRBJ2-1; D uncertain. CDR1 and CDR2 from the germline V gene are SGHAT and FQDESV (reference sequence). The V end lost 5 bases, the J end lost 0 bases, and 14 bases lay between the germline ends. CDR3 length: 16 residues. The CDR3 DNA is TGTGCCAGCAGCGGGTTAAGGACCGGCTCCTACAATGAGCAGTTCTTC. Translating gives CASSGLRTGSYNEQFF. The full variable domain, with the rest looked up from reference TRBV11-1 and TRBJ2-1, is EAEVAQSPRYKITEKSQAVAFWCDPISGHATLYWYRQILGQGPELLVQFQDESVVDDSQLPKDRFSAERLKGVDSTLKIQPAELGDSAMYLCASSGLRTGSYNEQFFGPGTRLTVL.

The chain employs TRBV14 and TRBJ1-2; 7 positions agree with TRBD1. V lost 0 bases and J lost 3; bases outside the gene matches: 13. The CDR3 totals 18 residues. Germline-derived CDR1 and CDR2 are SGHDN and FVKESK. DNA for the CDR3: TGTGCCAGCAGCCAAGACCCTTGGGACAGCGAACCGTACTATGGCTACACCTTC. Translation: CASSQDPWDSEPYYGYTF.

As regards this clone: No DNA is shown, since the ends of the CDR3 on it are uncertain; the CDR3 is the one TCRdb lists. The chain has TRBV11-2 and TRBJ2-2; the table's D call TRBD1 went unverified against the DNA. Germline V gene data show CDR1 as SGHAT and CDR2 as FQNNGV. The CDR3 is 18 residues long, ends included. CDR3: CASRFWRGGLANTGELFF.